These 4 T cell receptor beta chains were all obtained from the same sample, sequenced in a study of naive and memory T cell subsets. Findings and limits, study-wide: Possibly reflecting memory cells re-expressing CD45RA, a few larger clonotypes occurred in naive repertoires, especially CD8.

Both TRBC1 and TRBC2 were covered by a beta constant-region primer of two equimolar oligonucleotides. Nested alpha and beta constant-region primers with the SP2 primer drove four PCR rounds on ligated cDNA. TCRdb analysed the UMI-ligation and nested PCR reads with MiXCR anew, one entry per CDR3 protein. Among 130,000 to 150,000 distinct CDR3 sequences listed, about 20% were seen once. The antigens these receptors bind are not known. Sequencing was carried out using naive CD4+ T cells from blood. The receptors derive from a human donor in good health.

This chain uses TRBV27 with TRBJ2-4; 8 nucleotides agree with TRBD1. The length of the CDR3 is 15 residues. Per germline, CDR1 MNHEY and CDR2 SMNVEV (reference sequence). J was trimmed by 4 bases and V by 2 bases; bases with no gene match: 4. In DNA form, the CDR3 reads TGTGCCAGCAGTTTAGGACAGGGTCGAAAAAACATTCAGTACTTC. Translated, it gives CASSLGQGRKNIQYF.

There are many counts of this clonotype. The gene calls are TRBV6-5 and TRBJ2-5; D gene uncertain. CDR3 length equals 15 residues. V was clipped by 6 bases and J by 6 bases, with 20 bases between them. Germline assignment: CDR1 MNHEY and CDR2 SVGAGI. The CDR3 DNA is TGTGCCAGCAGCAACGCCGACGGATTCCTGCAGACCCAGTACTTC. Protein sequence: CASSNADGFLQTQYF.

V usage is TRBV6-4 and J usage is TRBJ2-2, with D maybe TRBD2 (6 bases). This CDR3 has 14 amino acids. Trimming stripped 6 bases from V and 4 bases from J, with 12 bases between. The V gene's germline CDR1 is MRHNA and CDR2 SNTAGT. In DNA, the CDR3 is TGTGCCAGCAGACTACTAGCAGTCACCGGGGAGCTGTTTTTT. Encoded protein: CASRLLAVTGELFF.

The chain couples TRBV5-1 to TRBJ1-6, with D uncertain. Germline V gene sequence: CDR1 SGHRS, CDR2 YFSETQ. Trimming removed 4 bases from V and 8 bases from J, with 10 bases in between. This CDR3 is built from 13 residues. The CDR3 DNA follows: TGCGCCAGCAGCCTTCACCCAGATTCACCCCTCCACTTT. Translation: CASSLHPDSPLHF.